Following are 18 T cell receptor beta chains from one sample sequenced in a study of radiotherapy plus CTLA-4 blockade in lung cancer. The data were produced by immunoSEQ multiplex PCR, yet TCRdb's version contains in-frame clones alone and is incomplete. The table has around 40,000 clones, roughly 70% seen once; the top ten hold 9.8%. The starting material was peripheral blood, obtained from a patient treated with radiotherapy plus ipilimumab. The origin of the receptors is a human donor with non-small cell lung cancer who had stable disease on radiotherapy plus ipilimumab.

This CDR3 is CASSPPGQRPKNIQYF. The CDR3 DNA is TGTGCCAGCTCACCCCCGGGACAGCGTCCAAAAAACATTCAGTACTTC. The chain is built from TRBV18 and TRBJ2-4; 7 bases are a match to TRBD1. Germline V gene data show CDR1 as KGHSH and CDR2 as LQKENI. With 3 bases clipped from V and 4 bases from J, the junction kept 9 bases outside the gene matches. The CDR3 is 16 residues long.

J is TRBJ2-1 and V is TRBV5-1, with TRBD2 identical over 9 bases. CDR1 and CDR2 (germline): SGHRS, YFSETQ. V was clipped by 1 base and J by 8 bases; unmatched bases: 7. This CDR3 spans 15 amino acids. For the CDR3, the DNA is TGCGCCAGCAGCTTGTTAGCGGGGGCCTCCTATGAGCAGTTCTTC. It translates to CASSLLAGASYEQFF.

The chain uses TRBV5-4 and TRBJ1-1, with D possibly TRBD1 on 5 matching bases. Trimming removed 4 bases from V and 7 bases from J, with 23 bases in between. The CDR3 totals 16 residues. The germline V gene encodes CDR1 SGHNT and CDR2 YYREEE (reference sequence). Here the CDR3 reads CASSPSSAGQFGEAFF. As DNA, the CDR3 is TGTGCCAGCAGCCCGTCGTCGGCAGGGCAGTTTGGTGAAGCTTTCTTT.

The rearrangement joins TRBV9 to TRBJ2-3; D possibly corresponds to TRBD2 (6 bases). The length of the CDR3 is 15 residues. Germline V gene sequence: CDR1 SGDLS, CDR2 YYNGEE. V lost 3 bases, J lost 1 base, and 12 bases lay in between. CDR3 residues: CASSASGGGTDTQYF. In DNA, the CDR3 is TGTGCCAGCAGCGCTAGTGGAGGGGGCACAGATACGCAGTATTTT. Full variable domain (missing parts from reference TRBV9 and TRBJ2-3): DSGVTQTPKHLITATGQRVTLRCSPRSGDLSVYWYQQSLDQGLQFLIQYYNGEERAKGNILERFSAQQFPDLHSELNLSSLELGDSALYFCASSASGGGTDTQYFGPGTRLTVL.

This chain links TRBV5-1 with TRBJ1-6; 11 nucleotides line up with TRBD1. The CDR3 runs 17 residues. Trimming took 0 bases from V and 5 from J; bases not matched to a gene: 4. Germline V lookup: CDR1 SGHRS, CDR2 YFSETQ. The chain's CDR3 is CASSLGGQGADNSPLHF. In nucleotides, the CDR3 is TGCGCCAGCAGCTTGGGAGGACAGGGGGCTGATAATTCACCCCTCCACTTT.

This clone was counted only a few times. The chain joins TRBV5-1 to TRBJ2-2, with D maybe TRBD1 (5 bases). Per the germline V gene, CDR1 is SGHRS and CDR2 is YFSETQ. The CDR3 spans 16 residues. The V and J ends lost 1 base and 6 bases respectively, with 16 bases between them. CDR3 sequence (DNA): TGCGCCAGCAGCTTGAGGCAGGGATTCTCAGCCGGGGAGCTGTTTTTT. Protein: CASSLRQGFSAGELFF.

The V call is TRBV7-6, the J call TRBJ2-2; no firm D call. Germline CDR1 SGHVS, CDR2 FNYEAQ. The V end was cut by 5 bases, the J end by 3 bases, with 19 bases between. The CDR3 has 17 amino acids. CDR3 nucleotide sequence: TGTGCCAGCAGCCTAGAGCTTCCGGGTCTTGACACCGGGGAGCTGTTTTTT. The encoded protein is CASSLELPGLDTGELFF.

J is TRBJ1-2 and V is TRBV10-3; D ambiguous. Deletions cut 4 bases from V and 7 bases from J, with 13 bases between. Germline V gene lookup returns CDR1 ENHRY and CDR2 SYGVKD. The length of the CDR3 is 13 residues. In DNA, the CDR3 is TGTGCCATCAGTGTGGACCCGAGGGCTGGCTACACCTTC. It yields the protein CAISVDPRAGYTF.

The chain links TRBV4-3 to TRBJ1-2; 10 bases map to TRBD1. J gave up 5 bases and V 1 base, and 7 bases lay outside the gene matches. Germline values: CDR1 LGHNA, CDR2 YSLEER. The CDR3 loop spans 16 amino acids. The CDR3 sequence is CASSQVGGDRGYGYTF. As DNA, the CDR3 is TGCGCCAGCAGCCAAGTAGGGGGGGACAGGGGTTATGGCTACACCTTC.

This clone was observed a single time. V gene TRBV5-1 combines with J gene TRBJ2-3; 8 bases agree with TRBD1. Germline CDR1 SGHRS, CDR2 YFSETQ. Losses at the gene ends were 2 bases for V and 3 bases for J; bases not matched to a gene: 2. The CDR3 runs to 14 residues. The DNA of the CDR3 is TGCGCCAGCAGCTTTGGACAGGGAACAGATACGCAGTATTTT. This codes for CASSFGQGTDTQYF.

The V call is TRBV18, the J call TRBJ1-5, with 8 bases fitting TRBD1. The length of the CDR3 is 15 residues. Germline V lookup: CDR1 KGHSH, CDR2 LQKENI. Trimming removed 2 bases from V and 6 bases from J; junction bases left unmatched: 6. The CDR3 DNA reads as TGTGCCAGCTCACCAGGGCAGGGGGCTGTTCAGCCCCAGCATTTT. It yields the protein CASSPGQGAVQPQHF.

The V gene is TRBV13, the J gene TRBJ1-2; 8 nucleotides match TRBD1. The CDR3 has 14 residues. Germline trimming cut 5 bases from V and 2 bases from J; bases unmatched to any gene: 4. Germline CDR1 reads PRHDT; CDR2 reads FYEKMQ (reference sequence). The CDR3 here is CASSQDRGNYGYTF. In nucleotides, the CDR3 is TGTGCCAGCAGCCAAGACAGGGGAAACTATGGCTACACCTTC.

This clone has more than one count but fewer than ten. J is TRBJ1-6 and V is TRBV30, with D uncertain. Germline CDR1 and CDR2: GTSNPN and SVGIG (reference sequence). CDR3 length equals 15 residues. V lost 0 bases and J 6 bases, leaving 12 bases between the germline ends. The chain's CDR3 is CAWSVRFNLNSPLHF. The CDR3 bases are TGTGCCTGGAGTGTACGGTTCAACCTTAATTCACCCCTCCACTTT.

The gene calls are TRBV7-2 and TRBJ1-1, with TRBD1 as a possible D gene (5 bases). Trimming shortened V by 3 bases and J by 2 bases, and 10 bases separated the two germline ends. The germline V gene has CDR1 SGHTA and CDR2 FQGNSA. This CDR3 spans 14 amino acids. CDR3 region: CASSFTGRNTEAFF. The CDR3, as DNA: TGTGCCAGCAGCTTCACAGGTAGAAACACTGAAGCTTTCTTT.

The gene calls are TRBV28 and TRBJ1-2, with TRBD1 matching over 9 bases. The CDR3 runs 15 residues. Unmatched junction bases numbered 12, after V lost 5 bases and J lost 8 bases. The germline V gene encodes CDR1 MDHEN and CDR2 SYDVKM. This CDR3 reads CASSPRDRAVRGYTF. The CDR3 DNA sequence: TGTGCCAGCAGTCCCCGGGACAGGGCGGTTCGGGGCTACACCTTC.

The chain joins TRBV11-2 to TRBJ1-1; D unresolved. The CDR3 is made up of 14 amino acids. Germline assignment: CDR1 SGHAT and CDR2 FQNNGV. The V end was cut by 0 bases, the J end by 6 bases, with 11 bases between. CDR3 coding DNA: TGTGCCAGCAGCTTAGACCCCGCGGCGTCTGAAGCTTTCTTT. This translates into CASSLDPAASEAFF.

The chain is built from TRBV9 and TRBJ1-2, with a weak D call TRBD1 (6 bases). Trimming shortened V by 5 bases and J by 2 bases, and 10 bases separated the two germline ends. The CDR3 contains 13 residues. CDR1 and CDR2 (germline): SGDLS, YYNGEE. In DNA form, the CDR3 reads TGTGCCAGCAGAGGGGACAAGAACTATGGCTACACCTTC. Residues: CASRGDKNYGYTF.

This chain joins TRBV5-5 and TRBJ1-5; a possible D gene is TRBD1 (5 bases). Germline CDR1 and CDR2: SGHKS and YYEKEE (reference sequence). This CDR3 comprises 13 residues. Trimming took 3 bases from V and 7 from J, leaving 11 bases between them. CDR3: CASSYKGSQPQHF. DNA for the CDR3: TGTGCCAGCAGCTATAAGGGGTCCCAGCCCCAGCATTTT.